These 20 T cell receptor beta chains were sequenced from one sample in a study of blood T cell repertoires in COVID-19. TCRdb's table, derived via immunoSEQ multiplex PCR, lists solely in-frame clones and lacks some. The sample includes 250,000 to 300,000 clones, more than 85% of them seen just once. The sequencing sample was made of peripheral blood. Every receptor here comes from a young man with active or convalescent COVID-19.

V is TRBV18 and J is TRBJ1-2, with D possibly TRBD1 on 6 matching bases. CDR1 is KGHSH and CDR2 is LQKENI in the germline V gene. The CDR3 loop spans 15 amino acids. Trimming left V 3 bases short and J 5 bases short, with 16 bases between. The CDR3 DNA reads as TGTGCCAGCTCACCGGGCAGGTCAGGGGCGTATGGCTACACCTTC. Its translation is CASSPGRSGAYGYTF.

The chain is built from TRBV30 and TRBJ1-6; D ambiguous. The CDR3 covers 13 residues. The V gene lost 8 bases and the J gene lost 1 base, with 9 bases spanning the gap. Germline V gene data show CDR1 as GTSNPN and CDR2 as SVGIG (reference sequence). The CDR3 sequence is CALAISYNSPLHF. CDR3 nucleotides: TGTGCCCTGGCCATTTCCTATAATTCACCCCTCCACTTT. The full variable domain, in which reference TRBV30 and TRBJ1-6 provide the parts outside the CDR3, is SQTIHQWPATLVQPVGSPLSLECTVEGTSNPNLYWYRQAAGRGLQLLFYSVGIGQISSEVPQNLSASRPQDRQFILSSKKLLLSDSGFYLCALAISYNSPLHFGNGTRLTVT.

The chain combines TRBV5-6 with TRBJ2-5; tentative D call: TRBD1 (5 bases). Per the germline V gene, CDR1 is SGHDT and CDR2 is YYEEEE. This CDR3 region has 13 residues. With 5 bases removed from V and 4 bases from J, the gap between germline ends came to 12 bases. The CDR3 sequence is CASRLRQRETQYF. Here the CDR3 DNA reads TGTGCCAGCAGGCTTAGACAGCGAGAGACCCAGTACTTC.

The V call is TRBV19, the J call TRBJ1-5; unclear D gene. The V end lost 4 bases, the J end lost 5 bases, and 9 bases lay between the germline ends. CDR1 and CDR2 from the germline V gene are LNHDA and SQIVND (reference sequence). This CDR3 has 13 residues. The CDR3 DNA reads TGTGCCAGTAGTACTACCGGGTATCAGCCCCAGCATTTT. Residues: CASSTTGYQPQHF.

This clone was detected only once. This chain connects TRBV9 to TRBJ1-4, with 9 positions matching TRBD1. The J segment lost 7 bases and the V segment lost 3 bases, leaving 10 bases of the junction unmatched. The CDR3 covers 16 residues. Germline CDR1 and CDR2: SGDLS and YYNGEE. The CDR3 loop reads CASSDKTDRGGEKLFF. The CDR3 nucleotides are TGTGCCAGCAGCGACAAAACGGACAGGGGTGGTGAAAAACTGTTTTTT. Drawing the rest from reference TRBV9 and TRBJ1-4, the complete variable domain is DSGVTQTPKHLITATGQRVTLRCSPRSGDLSVYWYQQSLDQGLQFLIQYYNGEERAKGNILERFSAQQFPDLHSELNLSSLELGDSALYFCASSDKTDRGGEKLFFGSGTQLSVL.

In DNA form, the CDR3 reads TGTGCCAGCAGTGCGTTTTTTTCTGGTACGCAGTATTTT. It is translated as CASSAFFSGTQYF. V and J are TRBV28 and TRBJ2-3; no clear D. V was clipped by 5 bases and J by 8 bases, with 14 bases between them. Looked up from germline, CDR1 is MDHEN and CDR2 is SYDVKM. This CDR3 region has 13 residues. The entire variable domain, with the rest obtained from reference TRBV28 and TRBJ2-3, is as follows: DVKVTQSSRYLVKRTGEKVFLECVQDMDHENMFWYRQDPGLGLRLIYFSYDVKMKEKGDIPEGYSVSREKKERFSLILESASTNQTSMYLCASSAFFSGTQYFGPGTRLTVL.

The genes are TRBV28 and TRBJ1-5; a weak D match, TRBD1 (6 bases). Trimming took 3 bases from V and 2 from J, leaving 17 bases between them. The CDR3 contains 17 residues. Germline values: CDR1 MDHEN, CDR2 SYDVKM. In nucleotides, the CDR3 is TGTGCCAGCAGTTTGGTGGGGGCGTTTTCTGGCAATCAGCCCCAGCATTTT. Translation gives CASSLVGAFSGNQPQHF.

The chain links TRBV11-3 to TRBJ2-1; 9 nucleotides agree with TRBD1. With 5 bases clipped from V and 4 bases from J, the junction kept 6 bases outside the gene matches. The CDR3 covers 15 residues. Germline V CDR1 and CDR2: SGHNT, YENEEA. The chain's CDR3 is CASSMGQGTYNEQFF. For the CDR3, the DNA is TGTGCCAGCAGCATGGGACAGGGAACTTACAATGAGCAGTTCTTC.

The chain joins TRBV5-4 to TRBJ2-3, with TRBD2 identical over 7 bases. The CDR3 is made up of 14 amino acids. The germline V gene encodes CDR1 SGHNT and CDR2 YYREEE (reference sequence). The V segment lost 2 bases and the J segment 6 bases; nucleotides outside the gene matches: 6. The CDR3: CASSFFAGEDTQYF. The CDR3 DNA sequence: TGTGCCAGCAGCTTCTTCGCGGGAGAGGATACGCAGTATTTT. Combining the CDR3 with reference TRBV5-4 and TRBJ2-3 gives the whole variable domain ETGVTQSPTHLIKTRGQQVTLRCSSQSGHNTVSWYQQALGQGPQFIFQYYREEENGRGNFPPRFSGLQFPNYSSELNVNALELDDSALYLCASSFFAGEDTQYFGPGTRLTVL.

The chain uses TRBV30 and TRBJ1-2; 7 bases match TRBD1. The CDR3 totals 16 residues. The J segment lost 4 bases and the V segment lost 4 bases, leaving 15 bases of the junction unmatched. Looked up from germline, CDR1 is GTSNPN and CDR2 is SVGIG (reference sequence). The CDR3 reads CAWTLSGTVGVYGYTF. DNA for the CDR3: TGTGCCTGGACCCTGTCAGGGACAGTCGGAGTCTATGGCTACACCTTC.

The J gene is TRBJ1-1, the V gene TRBV27, with D perhaps matching TRBD1 (5 bases). This CDR3 comprises 14 residues. V lost 3 bases, J lost 13 bases, and 21 bases lay in between. Germline V gives CDR1 MNHEY, CDR2 SMNVEV (reference sequence). CDR3 bases: TGTGCCAGCAGTTTTATTTCTTGGGGCAGGCGAGGTTTCTTT. Residues: CASSFISWGRRGFF.

J is TRBJ2-7 and V is TRBV27; 8 nucleotides agree with TRBD1. The junction had 18 bases not matched to a gene; V was cut back by 9 bases and J by 5 bases. CDR1 and CDR2 from the germline V gene are MNHEY and SMNVEV (reference sequence). The CDR3 runs 16 residues. This chain's CDR3 is CASLTAGSRGLHEQYF. DNA for the CDR3: TGTGCCAGTCTTACGGCAGGGTCCAGGGGGCTACACGAGCAGTACTTC.

The chain has TRBV12-5 and TRBJ2-6; the match to TRBD1 covers 8 bases. In germline, CDR1 is LGHNT, CDR2 FRNRAP. Trimming cost V 2 bases and J 2 bases; bases outside gene matches: 5. The CDR3 loop spans 17 amino acids. CDR3 sequence reads: CASGLSIQGAGANVLTF. For the CDR3, the DNA is TGTGCTAGTGGTTTGTCGATACAGGGGGCTGGGGCCAACGTCCTGACTTTC.

The V gene is TRBV9, the J gene TRBJ2-1, with D possibly TRBD2 on 5 matching bases. CDR3 size: 16 residues. V was trimmed by 1 base and J by 3 bases, leaving 14 bases between them. Germline V gene data show CDR1 as SGDLS and CDR2 as YYNGEE. The CDR3 sequence: CASSVTSSGGYNEQFF. The DNA of the CDR3 is TGTGCCAGCAGCGTAACATCCAGCGGAGGCTACAATGAGCAGTTCTTC.

This clone was seen just once. The chain links TRBV7-6 to TRBJ2-3, with a tentative D call TRBD2 (6 bases). V was clipped by 6 bases and J by 10 bases, with 20 bases between them. CDR1 and CDR2 from the germline V gene are SGHVS and FNYEAQ. The CDR3 totals 14 residues. For the CDR3, the DNA is TGTGCCAGCAGGGAAGGGGCAGGAGGGTTTCCGCAGTATTTT. This encodes CASREGAGGFPQYF.

A single count supports this clone. The J gene is TRBJ1-2, the V gene TRBV7-9; no clear D gene. The CDR3 loop spans 14 amino acids. Germline CDR1 SEHNR, CDR2 FQNEAQ (reference sequence). Between the trimmed V and J ends, which lost 4 bases and 4 bases, there was a span of 13 bases. The CDR3 loop reads CASSSLGPIYGYTF. CDR3 DNA sequence: TGTGCCAGCAGCTCCCTTGGGCCGATCTATGGCTACACCTTC.

The chain is built from TRBV7-9 and TRBJ2-3; 8 bases align to TRBD1. The CDR3 consists of 15 residues. Germline V lookup: CDR1 SEHNR, CDR2 FQNEAQ (reference sequence). Unmatched junction bases numbered 2, after V lost 1 base and J lost 2 bases. The CDR3 loop reads CASSLGGQDTDTQYF. The CDR3, as DNA: TGTGCCAGCAGCTTAGGGGGACAGGACACAGATACGCAGTATTTT. The full variable domain, completed using reference TRBV7-9 and TRBJ2-3, is DTGVSQNPRHKITKRGQNVTFRCDPISEHNRLYWYRQTLGQGPEFLTYFQNEAQLEKSRLLSDRFSAERPKGSFSTLEIQRTEQGDSAMYLCASSLGGQDTDTQYFGPGTRLTVL.

The chain combines TRBV6-2 or TRBV6-3 with TRBJ2-7; D possibly corresponds to TRBD1 (6 bases). The CDR3 consists of 15 residues. V dropped 4 bases and J dropped 0 bases, with 13 bases sitting between them. Germline values: CDR1 MNHEY, CDR2 SVGEGT. CDR3 residues: CASSSGHSLSYEQYF. CDR3 nucleotides: TGTGCCAGCAGTTCGGGACATTCGCTCTCCTACGAGCAGTACTTC.

V is TRBV6-5 and J is TRBJ2-1, with TRBD2 identical over 10 bases. Per the germline V gene, CDR1 is MNHEY and CDR2 is SVGAGI. V shed 2 bases and J 8 bases; nucleotides not matched to a gene: 9. This CDR3 is 16 amino acids long. The chain's CDR3 is CASSYGLAGEGYEQFF. The CDR3 coding sequence is TGTGCCAGCAGTTACGGGCTAGCGGGAGAAGGCTATGAGCAGTTCTTC.

The chain joins TRBV5-8 to TRBJ2-6, with D perhaps matching TRBD1 (5 bases). CDR3 length: 15 residues. Germline V gene lookup returns CDR1 SGHTS and CDR2 YDEGEE. Trimming removed 3 bases at V and 0 bases at J, with 7 bases between. The CDR3 region is CASSYDSSGANVLTF. DNA of the CDR3: TGTGCCAGCAGCTATGACAGCTCTGGGGCCAACGTCCTGACTTTC. Full variable domain (rest looked up from reference TRBV5-8 and TRBJ2-6): EAGVTQSPTHLIKTRGQQATLRCSPISGHTSVYWYQQALGLGLQFLLWYDEGEERNRGNFPPRFSGRQFPNYSSELNVNALELEDSALYLCASSYDSSGANVLTFGAGSRLTVL.